The entry below gives a single T cell receptor (beta chain) sequence along with its context. The data belong to a study of PD-L1 blockade in urothelial cancer. At the level of the study: Beginning at some point between 2013 and 2014, patients received atezolizumab, given as 1,200 mg intravenously every 3 weeks. Researchers looked at the blood 3 weeks (second dose) and 6 weeks after treatment began. Counts from blood samples showed a median of about 140,000 T cells. Male sex and bladder-origin urothelial cancer were recorded for about 85% of the roughly 30 patients.

Data came from immunoSEQ multiplex PCR; TCRdb stores just in-frame clones and leaves some out. Here the sample spans roughly 51,000 clones, about 82% being singletons. Sample time point: pretreatment peripheral blood. This CDR3 contains 15 residues. Germline loops: CDR1 SEHNR, CDR2 FQNEAQ (reference sequence). The V end was cut by 2 bases, the J end by 1 base, with 11 bases between. The clonotype originates from a man in his 60s with urothelial cancer. The input for sequencing was PBMCs, taken around atezolizumab (anti-PD-L1) treatment. The J gene is TRBJ1-1, the V gene TRBV7-9, with D tentatively TRBD1 (6 bases). The CDR3 is CASSLRTGPNTEAFF. The CDR3 bases are TGTGCCAGCAGCTTACGTACAGGGCCGAACACTGAAGCTTTCTTT.